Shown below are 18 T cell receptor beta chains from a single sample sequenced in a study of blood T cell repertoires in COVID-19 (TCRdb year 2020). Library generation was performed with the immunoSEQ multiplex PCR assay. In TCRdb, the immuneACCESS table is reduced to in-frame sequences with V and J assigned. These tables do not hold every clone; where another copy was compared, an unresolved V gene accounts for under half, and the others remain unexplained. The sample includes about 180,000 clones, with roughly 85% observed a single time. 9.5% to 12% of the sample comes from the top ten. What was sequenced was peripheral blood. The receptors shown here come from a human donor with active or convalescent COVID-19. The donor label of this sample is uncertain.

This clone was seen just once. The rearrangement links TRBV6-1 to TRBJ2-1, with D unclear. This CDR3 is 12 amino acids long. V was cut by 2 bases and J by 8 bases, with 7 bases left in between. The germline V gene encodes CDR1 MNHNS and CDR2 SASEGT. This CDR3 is CASSELGDEQFF. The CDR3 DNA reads TGTGCCAGCAGTGAACTAGGTGATGAGCAGTTCTTC.

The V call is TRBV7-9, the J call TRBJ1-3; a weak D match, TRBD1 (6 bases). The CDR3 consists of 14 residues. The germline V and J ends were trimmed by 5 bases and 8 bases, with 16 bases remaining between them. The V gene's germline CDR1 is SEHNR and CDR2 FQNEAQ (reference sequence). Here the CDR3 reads CASSNDRRGDTIYF. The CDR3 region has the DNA TGTGCCAGCAGCAATGACAGGCGTGGGGACACCATATATTTT.

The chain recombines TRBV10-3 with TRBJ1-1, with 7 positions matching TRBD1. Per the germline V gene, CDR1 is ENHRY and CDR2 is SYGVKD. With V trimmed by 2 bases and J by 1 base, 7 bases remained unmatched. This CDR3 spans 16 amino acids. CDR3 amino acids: CAISEEQGVANTEAFF. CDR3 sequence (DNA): TGTGCCATCAGTGAGGAGCAGGGGGTGGCGAACACTGAAGCTTTCTTT.

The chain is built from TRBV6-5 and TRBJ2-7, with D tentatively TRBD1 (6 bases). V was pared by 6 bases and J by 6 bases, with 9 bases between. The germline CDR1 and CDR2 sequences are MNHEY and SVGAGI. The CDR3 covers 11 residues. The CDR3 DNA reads TGTGCCAGCAGATCAGGGGTCGAGCAGTACTTC. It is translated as CASRSGVEQYF.

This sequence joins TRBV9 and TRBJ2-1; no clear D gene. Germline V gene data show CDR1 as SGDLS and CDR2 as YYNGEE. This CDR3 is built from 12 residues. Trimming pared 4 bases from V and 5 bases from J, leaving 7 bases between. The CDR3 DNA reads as TGTGCCAGCAGCCTCGGTAACAATGAGCAGTTCTTC. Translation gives CASSLGNNEQFF.

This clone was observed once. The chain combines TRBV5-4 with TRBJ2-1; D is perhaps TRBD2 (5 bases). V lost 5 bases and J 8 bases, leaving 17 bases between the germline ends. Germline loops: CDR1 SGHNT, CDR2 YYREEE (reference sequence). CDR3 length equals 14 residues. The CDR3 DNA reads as TGTGCCAGCAGTTCCGGGTCAAAGGAGGATGAGCAGTTCTTC. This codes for CASSSGSKEDEQFF.

CDR3 coding DNA: TGTGCCAGCAGCCCGACCGGACAACAAGAGACCCAGTACTTC. This translates into CASSPTGQQETQYF. The chain uses TRBV7-2 and TRBJ2-5; possibly TRBD1 for D (5 bases). The CDR3 covers 14 residues. With 5 bases removed from V and 2 bases from J, the gap between germline ends came to 12 bases. The germline V gene encodes CDR1 SGHTA and CDR2 FQGNSA.

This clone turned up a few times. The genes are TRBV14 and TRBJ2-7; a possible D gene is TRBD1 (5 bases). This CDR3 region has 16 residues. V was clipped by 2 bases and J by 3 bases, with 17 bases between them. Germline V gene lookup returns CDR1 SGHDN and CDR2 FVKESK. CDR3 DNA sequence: TGTGCCAGCAGCCAACTCTCAGCCCAGACAGTCTACGAGCAGTACTTC. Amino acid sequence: CASSQLSAQTVYEQYF.

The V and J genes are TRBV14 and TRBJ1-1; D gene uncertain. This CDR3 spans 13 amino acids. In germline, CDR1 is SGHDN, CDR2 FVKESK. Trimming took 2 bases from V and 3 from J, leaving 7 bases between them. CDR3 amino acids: CASSQQEHTEAFF. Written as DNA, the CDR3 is TGTGCCAGCAGCCAACAGGAACACACTGAAGCTTTCTTT.

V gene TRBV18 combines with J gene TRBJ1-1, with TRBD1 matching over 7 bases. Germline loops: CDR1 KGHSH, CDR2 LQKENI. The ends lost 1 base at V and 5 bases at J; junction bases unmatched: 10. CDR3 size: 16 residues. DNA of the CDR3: TGTGCCAGCTCACCACTTCAAGGGGGCGGATGGACTGAAGCTTTCTTT. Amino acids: CASSPLQGGGWTEAFF.

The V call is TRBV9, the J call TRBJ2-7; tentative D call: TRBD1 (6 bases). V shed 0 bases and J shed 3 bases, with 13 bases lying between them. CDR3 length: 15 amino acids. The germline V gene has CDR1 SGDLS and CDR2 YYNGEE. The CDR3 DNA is TGTGCCAGCAGCGTAGGGTCAGGGGCAGACTACGAGCAGTACTTC. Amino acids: CASSVGSGADYEQYF.

The CDR3 spells CASSLWAGVSYEQYF. DNA for the CDR3: TGTGCCAGCAGCTTATGGGCCGGGGTATCCTACGAGCAGTACTTC. This chain uses TRBV7-9 with TRBJ2-7; possibly TRBD2 for D (5 bases). Per the germline V gene, CDR1 is SEHNR and CDR2 is FQNEAQ (reference sequence). V lost 2 bases and J lost 1, with 12 bases in between. The CDR3 totals 15 residues.

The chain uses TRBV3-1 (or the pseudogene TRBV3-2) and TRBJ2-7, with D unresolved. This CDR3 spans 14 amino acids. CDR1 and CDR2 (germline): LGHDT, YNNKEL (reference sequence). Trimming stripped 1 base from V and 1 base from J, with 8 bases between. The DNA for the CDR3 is TGTGCCAGCAGCCAAGTAGACTCTTCCTACGAGCAGTACTTC. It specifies CASSQVDSSYEQYF.

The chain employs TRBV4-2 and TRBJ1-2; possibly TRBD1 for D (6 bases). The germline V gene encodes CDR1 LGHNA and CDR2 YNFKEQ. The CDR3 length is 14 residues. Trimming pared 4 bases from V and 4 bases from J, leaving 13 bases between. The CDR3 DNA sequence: TGTGCCAGCAGCCTGGGGGAGGGGGGCTATGGCTACACCTTC. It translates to CASSLGEGGYGYTF.

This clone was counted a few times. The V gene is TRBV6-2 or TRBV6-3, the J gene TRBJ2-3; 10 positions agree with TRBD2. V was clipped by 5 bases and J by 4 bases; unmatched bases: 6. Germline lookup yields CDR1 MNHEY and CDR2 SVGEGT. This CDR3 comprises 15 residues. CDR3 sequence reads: CASSSGTSVSDTQYF. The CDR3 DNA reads TGTGCCAGCAGTAGCGGGACTAGCGTCTCAGATACGCAGTATTTT.

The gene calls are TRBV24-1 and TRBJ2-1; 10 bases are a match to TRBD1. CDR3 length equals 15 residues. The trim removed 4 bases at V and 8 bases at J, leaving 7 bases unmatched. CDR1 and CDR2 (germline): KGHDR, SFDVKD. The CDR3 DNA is TGTGCCACCAGTGAACCGGGACAGGGGACGGATGAGCAGTTCTTC. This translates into CATSEPGQGTDEQFF.

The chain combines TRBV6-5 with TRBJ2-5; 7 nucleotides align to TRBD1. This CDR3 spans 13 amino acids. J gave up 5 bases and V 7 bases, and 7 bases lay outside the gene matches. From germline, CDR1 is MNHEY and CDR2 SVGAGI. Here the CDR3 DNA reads TGTGCCAGCACCGACAGGGCTTCGGAGACCCAGTACTTC. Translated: CASTDRASETQYF.

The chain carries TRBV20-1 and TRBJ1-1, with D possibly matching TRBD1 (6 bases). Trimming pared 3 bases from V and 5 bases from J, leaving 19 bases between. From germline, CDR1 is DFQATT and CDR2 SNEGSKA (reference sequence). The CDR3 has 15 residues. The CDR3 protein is CSASPGGSRRTEAFF. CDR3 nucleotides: TGCAGTGCTAGTCCTGGGGGCTCGAGGAGAACTGAAGCTTTCTTT.